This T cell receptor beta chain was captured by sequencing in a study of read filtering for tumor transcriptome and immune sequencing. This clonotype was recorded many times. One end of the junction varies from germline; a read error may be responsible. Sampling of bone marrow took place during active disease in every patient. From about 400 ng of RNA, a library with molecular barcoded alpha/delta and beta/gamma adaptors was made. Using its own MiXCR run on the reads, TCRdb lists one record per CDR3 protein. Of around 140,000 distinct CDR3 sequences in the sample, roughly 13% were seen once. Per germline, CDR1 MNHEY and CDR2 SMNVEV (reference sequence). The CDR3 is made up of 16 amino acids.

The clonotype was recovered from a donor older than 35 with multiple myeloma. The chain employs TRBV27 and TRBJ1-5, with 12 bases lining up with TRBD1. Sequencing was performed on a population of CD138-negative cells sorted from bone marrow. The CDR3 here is CASSSLGTGGEWPQHF. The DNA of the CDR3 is TGCGCCAGCAGTTCCCTGGGGACAGGGGGCGAATGGCCCCAGCATTTT.